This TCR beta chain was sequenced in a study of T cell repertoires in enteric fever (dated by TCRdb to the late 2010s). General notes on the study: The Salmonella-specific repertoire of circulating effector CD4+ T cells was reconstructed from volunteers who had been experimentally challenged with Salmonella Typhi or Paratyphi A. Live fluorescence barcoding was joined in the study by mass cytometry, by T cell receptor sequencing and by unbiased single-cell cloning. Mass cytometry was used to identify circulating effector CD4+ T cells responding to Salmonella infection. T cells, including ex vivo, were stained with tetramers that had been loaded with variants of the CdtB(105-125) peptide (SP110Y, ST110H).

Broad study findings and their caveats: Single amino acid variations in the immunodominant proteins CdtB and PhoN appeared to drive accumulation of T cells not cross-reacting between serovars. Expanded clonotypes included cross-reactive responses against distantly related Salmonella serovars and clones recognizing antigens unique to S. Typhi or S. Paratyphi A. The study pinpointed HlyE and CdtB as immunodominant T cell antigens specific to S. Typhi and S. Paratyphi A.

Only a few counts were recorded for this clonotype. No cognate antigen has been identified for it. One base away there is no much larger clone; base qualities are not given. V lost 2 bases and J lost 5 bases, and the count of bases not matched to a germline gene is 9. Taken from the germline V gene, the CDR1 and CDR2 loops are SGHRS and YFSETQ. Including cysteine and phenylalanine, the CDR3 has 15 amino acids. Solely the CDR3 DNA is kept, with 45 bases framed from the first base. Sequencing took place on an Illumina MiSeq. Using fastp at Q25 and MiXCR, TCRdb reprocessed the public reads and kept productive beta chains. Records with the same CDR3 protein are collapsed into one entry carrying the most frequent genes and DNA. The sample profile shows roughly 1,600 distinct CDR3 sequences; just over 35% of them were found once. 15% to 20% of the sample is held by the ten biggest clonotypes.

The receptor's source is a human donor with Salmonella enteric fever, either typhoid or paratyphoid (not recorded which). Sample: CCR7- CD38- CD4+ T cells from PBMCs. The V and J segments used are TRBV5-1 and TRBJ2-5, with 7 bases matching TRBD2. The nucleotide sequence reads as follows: TGCGCCAGCAGCTTTCAAGCGGGGAGGGAGGAGACCCAGTACTTC. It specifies CASSFQAGREETQYF.